These 24 T cell receptor beta chains were sequenced from one sample in a study of OX40 agonist ivuxolimab in advanced cancers. Measured with immunoSEQ multiplex PCR; TCRdb has only the in-frame clones, and not every one. This sample has 60,000 to 80,000 clones, with 80% to 90% found just once. The specimen was CD4+ or CD8+ T cells sorted from blood, collected in a trial of the OX40 agonist ivuxolimab. The receptor set was obtained from an adult with an advanced solid tumor such as melanoma, head and neck, liver or kidney cancer.

This chain links TRBV5-1 with TRBJ1-4; no definite D call. The CDR3 is 14 amino acids. Trimming left V 0 bases short and J 0 bases short, with 3 bases between. Germline-derived CDR1 and CDR2 are SGHRS and YFSETQ. CDR3 DNA: TGCGCCAGCAGCTTGGACACAACTAATGAAAAACTGTTTTTT. Its protein is CASSLDTTNEKLFF.

This chain uses TRBV30 with TRBJ1-4; D not certain. V gave up 8 bases and J gave up 7 bases, with 14 bases separating them. The CDR3 covers 12 residues. Germline loops: CDR1 GTSNPN, CDR2 SVGIG (reference sequence). The CDR3 reads CASRRGSEKLFF. CDR3 DNA sequence: TGTGCCAGTCGAAGAGGGTCTGAAAAACTGTTTTTT.

The chain is built from TRBV5-4 and TRBJ2-2; 10 nucleotides agree with TRBD2. The V gene end was trimmed by 4 bases and the J gene end by 4 bases; junction bases not matched to a gene: 10. Germline V gives CDR1 SGHNT, CDR2 YYREEE (reference sequence). The CDR3 contains 17 residues. The CDR3 DNA reads as TGTGCCAGCAGCCCCGGACTAGCGGAGGTCCCCACCGGGGAGCTGTTTTTT. Translated: CASSPGLAEVPTGELFF.

The chain links TRBV28 to TRBJ2-5, with TRBD2 matching 12 bases. Losses at the gene ends were 6 bases for V and 5 bases for J; bases not matched to a gene: 10. The CDR3 consists of 16 residues. Germline V lookup: CDR1 MDHEN, CDR2 SYDVKM. The CDR3 nucleotides read TGTGCCAGCAGGGGGGCCGGGACTAGCGGGCCCGAGACCCAGTACTTC. Residues: CASRGAGTSGPETQYF.

The rearrangement joins TRBV7-7 to TRBJ2-7; 8 positions match TRBD1. Germline CDR1 reads SSHAT; CDR2 reads FNYEAQ (reference sequence). The CDR3 totals 14 residues. After removal of 5 bases from V and 5 bases from J, the junction contained 8 bases not matched to a gene. For the CDR3, the DNA is TGTGCCAGCAGCCCCCAGACAGGGGACAACGAGCAGTACTTC. As protein: CASSPQTGDNEQYF.

The V call is TRBV9, the J call TRBJ2-1, with unresolved D. V was clipped by 6 bases and J by 5 bases, with 12 bases between them. CDR1 SGDLS and CDR2 YYNGEE come from the germline V gene. The CDR3 is 13 residues long. CDR3 coding DNA: TGTGCCAGCACCTTAGGGCTTAACAATGAGCAGTTCTTC. Protein sequence: CASTLGLNNEQFF.

As DNA, the CDR3 is TGTGCCAGCAGTTACTCCAGGGTTTGGGGCTACACCTTC. It is translated as CASSYSRVWGYTF. The chain uses TRBV6-5 and TRBJ1-2, with D perhaps matching TRBD1 (5 bases). V was cut by 0 bases and J by 8 bases, with 10 bases left in between. This CDR3 is 13 amino acids long. Germline V gene sequence: CDR1 MNHEY, CDR2 SVGAGI.

The rearrangement uses TRBV2 and TRBJ1-2; the D gene is possibly TRBD1 (5 bases). Germline CDR1 reads SNHLY; CDR2 reads FYNNEI. The CDR3 extends over 13 amino acids. Trimming took 2 bases from V and 3 from J, leaving 7 bases between them. The CDR3 DNA reads as TGTGCCAGCAGTGAACAGGGCGACTATGGCTACACCTTC. It encodes CASSEQGDYGYTF.

This chain links TRBV27 with TRBJ2-7; 8 nucleotides agree with TRBD1. The germline CDR1 and CDR2 sequences are MNHEY and SMNVEV (reference sequence). This CDR3 region has 14 residues. J lost 5 bases, V lost 4 bases, and 7 bases had no gene match. The CDR3 DNA reads TGTGCCAGCAGTTCCCCAGGGGGCGTTGACGAGCAGTACTTC. Its protein is CASSSPGGVDEQYF.

V and J are TRBV5-1 and TRBJ2-3, with 7 nucleotides matching TRBD2. The CDR3 covers 14 residues. Unmatched junction bases numbered 7, after V lost 4 bases and J lost 5 bases. CDR1 is SGHRS, CDR2 YFSETQ, per germline. Written as DNA, the CDR3 is TGCGCCAGCAGCATCGCTAGCGGCCTAGATACGCAGTATTTT. It encodes CASSIASGLDTQYF. Looking up the rest from reference TRBV5-1 and TRBJ2-3 gives the full variable domain: KAGVTQTPRYLIKTRGQQVTLSCSPISGHRSVSWYQQTPGQGLQFLFEYFSETQRNKGNFPGRFSGRQFSNSRSEMNVSTLELGDSALYLCASSIASGLDTQYFGPGTRLTVL.

A single count supports this clone. This chain joins TRBV9 and TRBJ2-1; unclear D gene. The CDR3 loop spans 15 amino acids. With 0 bases removed from V and 4 bases from J, the gap between germline ends came to 11 bases. Germline CDR1 SGDLS, CDR2 YYNGEE. CDR3 amino acids: CASSVGSGVYNEQFF. In DNA, the CDR3 is TGTGCCAGCAGCGTAGGTTCGGGTGTGTACAATGAGCAGTTCTTC.

This chain connects TRBV4-1 to TRBJ2-2, with 7 bases lining up with TRBD2. Losses at the gene ends were 2 bases for V and 7 bases for J; bases not matched to a gene: 10. The CDR3 runs to 16 residues. Looked up from germline, CDR1 is MGHRA and CDR2 is YSYEKL. CDR3 in DNA: TGCGCCAGCAGCCAATCACGCGGGAGCGTGGTCGGGGAGCTGTTTTTT. As protein: CASSQSRGSVVGELFF.

This chain links TRBV28 with TRBJ1-5, with 7 positions matching TRBD1. This CDR3 is 18 amino acids long. The V gene end was trimmed by 6 bases and the J gene end by 0 bases; junction bases not matched to a gene: 14. Germline assignment: CDR1 MDHEN and CDR2 SYDVKM. This CDR3 is CASSSPGQILNSNQPQHF. The CDR3 nucleotides read TGTGCCAGCAGCTCACCGGGACAGATTCTTAATAGCAATCAGCCCCAGCATTTT.

V gene TRBV7-9 combines with J gene TRBJ1-1; TRBD1 matches 7 bases. The CDR3 has 16 residues. The V segment lost 7 bases and the J segment 1 base; nucleotides outside the gene matches: 12. CDR1 and CDR2 from the germline V gene are SEHNR and FQNEAQ (reference sequence). This CDR3 reads CASNWWNRGRNTEAFF. CDR3 in DNA: TGTGCCAGCAATTGGTGGAACAGGGGCAGGAACACTGAAGCTTTCTTT.

This chain uses TRBV7-9 with TRBJ2-1, with a possible D match to TRBD1 (6 bases). Germline loops: CDR1 SEHNR, CDR2 FQNEAQ (reference sequence). V was cut by 8 bases and J by 4 bases, with 15 bases left in between. The CDR3 is 14 residues long. The CDR3 bases are TGTGCCAGCGGACAGACTCGCCTTTACAATGAGCAGTTCTTC. The encoded protein is CASGQTRLYNEQFF.

This rearrangement joins TRBV18 to TRBJ2-5, with 10 nucleotides matching TRBD1. The length of the CDR3 is 14 residues. Germline CDR1 reads KGHSH; CDR2 reads LQKENI. The trim removed 4 bases at V and 2 bases at J, leaving 1 base unmatched. This CDR3 reads CASSQDRGQETQYF. CDR3 in DNA: TGTGCCAGCTCACAGGACAGGGGGCAAGAGACCCAGTACTTC.

CDR3 amino acids: CASSQGAGELFF. The CDR3 region has the DNA TGTGCCAGCAGCCAGGGGGCCGGGGAGCTGTTTTTT. The chain has TRBV7-3 and TRBJ2-2, with 7 positions matching TRBD1. V dropped 5 bases and J dropped 6; count of bases not matched to a gene: 0. The CDR3 is 12 amino acids. Per germline, CDR1 SGHTA and CDR2 FQGTGA. Based on the CDR3 plus reference TRBV7-3 and TRBJ2-2, the full variable domain is GAGVSQTPSNKVTEKGKYVELRCDPISGHTALYWYRQSLGQGPEFLIYFQGTGAADDSGLPNDRFFAVRPEGSVSTLKIQRTERGDSAVYLCASSQGAGELFFGEGSRLTVL.

V gene TRBV19 combines with J gene TRBJ2-3; D possibly corresponds to TRBD1 (5 bases). Trimming took 5 bases from V and 2 from J, leaving 17 bases between them. Germline V gene data show CDR1 as LNHDA and CDR2 as SQIVND (reference sequence). The CDR3 extends over 16 amino acids. The CDR3 is CASSVSTAKTTDTQYF. The CDR3 DNA is TGTGCCAGTAGTGTGTCGACAGCAAAGACCACAGATACGCAGTATTTT.

V gene TRBV6-5 combines with J gene TRBJ2-1; 11 nucleotides match TRBD2. J was trimmed by 0 bases and V by 4 bases; bases with no gene match: 2. Germline V CDR1 and CDR2: MNHEY, SVGAGI. There are 16 residues in the CDR3. CDR3: CASSFGLAGSYNEQFF. The CDR3 region has the DNA TGTGCCAGCAGTTTCGGACTAGCGGGCTCCTACAATGAGCAGTTCTTC.

The chain links TRBV27 to TRBJ2-7; perhaps TRBD1 as D (6 bases). The CDR3 loop spans 14 amino acids. With 5 bases removed from V and 3 bases from J, the gap between germline ends came to 14 bases. Germline CDR1 reads MNHEY; CDR2 reads SMNVEV (reference sequence). CDR3 protein: CASSLTGFGYEQYF. The CDR3 region has the DNA TGTGCCAGCAGTCTAACAGGGTTTGGCTACGAGCAGTACTTC.

This chain links TRBV10-3 with TRBJ2-7, with 13 bases fitting TRBD2. V lost 0 bases to trimming and J lost 5 bases; unmatched junction nucleotides: 4. The CDR3 has 16 amino acids. Germline CDR1 reads ENHRY; CDR2 reads SYGVKD. The CDR3 DNA is TGTGCCATCAGTGAGTCGAGGGGACTAGCGGGACACGAGCAGTACTTC. This encodes CAISESRGLAGHEQYF.

This chain uses TRBV19 with TRBJ2-5; 7 bases line up with TRBD1. This CDR3 is built from 14 residues. J was trimmed by 4 bases and V by 8 bases; bases with no gene match: 10. Germline CDR1 reads LNHDA; CDR2 reads SQIVND (reference sequence). CDR3 sequence: CASSDRFGGETQYF. In DNA form, the CDR3 reads TGTGCCAGTTCGGACAGGTTTGGAGGAGAGACCCAGTACTTC.

The chain recombines TRBV19 with TRBJ2-3, with D tentatively TRBD1 or TRBD2 (5 bases each). The V end was cut by 4 bases, the J end by 2 bases, with 10 bases between. The germline V gene encodes CDR1 LNHDA and CDR2 SQIVND (reference sequence). The CDR3 length is 14 residues. The CDR3 DNA is TGTGCCAGTAGTAAGGGACCTATCACAGATACGCAGTATTTT. This sequence encodes CASSKGPITDTQYF. Drawing the rest from reference TRBV19 and TRBJ2-3, the complete variable domain is DGGITQSPKYLFRKEGQNVTLSCEQNLNHDAMYWYRQDPGQGLRLIYYSQIVNDFQKGDIAEGYSVSREKKESFPLTVTSAQKNPTAFYLCASSKGPITDTQYFGPGTRLTVL.

The V gene is TRBV6-1, the J gene TRBJ2-1; a possible D gene is TRBD1 (5 bases). CDR1 is MNHNS, CDR2 SASEGT, per germline. V was trimmed by 0 bases and J by 7 bases, leaving 19 bases between them. This CDR3 has 17 residues. The CDR3 is CASSEARGALITNEQFF. Written as DNA, the CDR3 is TGTGCCAGCAGTGAAGCGCGTGGGGCTTTAATAACGAATGAGCAGTTCTTC.